These T cell receptor beta chains were read from a single sample in a study of blood T cell repertoires in COVID-19. This table comes from immunoSEQ multiplex PCR, and its TCRdb copy is limited to in-frame clones, with some not included. The data contain 250,000 to 350,000 clones, roughly 89% of them seen just once; the ten biggest clones take up about 6%. The sequenced material came from PBMCs or T cells enriched from blood (not recorded which). These TCRs come from a woman aged 40 to 50 who had recovered from COVID-19. Both conserved end residues are part of each CDR3. The order of the fields is V gene, J gene, clone size, D gene, CDR3 length, CDR3 DNA, CDR3 protein. The D gene is left open where the match is weak. For some rows the clone size is stated as once, few or many, or as a class when expanded; others skip it.

V: TRBV14
J: TRBJ2-1
size: .
D: .
length: 14
DNA: TGTGCCAGCAGCCTCTTCGGAGGGGTTAGTGAGCAGTTCTTC
CDR3: CASSLFGGVSEQFF

V: TRBV28
J: TRBJ1-1
size: .
D: TRBD1
length: 14
DNA: TGTGCCAGCAGTTCCGGACAGGGGTACACTGAAGCTTTCTTT
CDR3: CASSSGQGYTEAFF

V: TRBV7-2
J: TRBJ2-1
size: .
D: TRBD2
length: 14
DNA: TGTGCCAGCCAGGGACTATCTGCGCGAGGTGAGCAGTTCTTC
CDR3: CASQGLSARGEQFF

V: TRBV7-9
J: TRBJ2-5
size: once
D: TRBD1
length: 15
DNA: TGTGCCAGCAGCCCGACCCGGGACAGACAAGAGACCCAGTACTTC
CDR3: CASSPTRDRQETQYF

V: TRBV5-1
J: TRBJ1-6
size: .
D: TRBD1
length: 15
DNA: TGCGCCAGCAGTAGGACAGGGAATGATAATTCACCCCTCCACTTT
CDR3: CASSRTGNDNSPLHF

V: TRBV28
J: TRBJ1-2
size: .
D: TRBD1
length: 17
DNA: TGTGCCAGCAGTTTACCAACCACAGGGGGCGTTAACTATGGCTACACCTTC
CDR3: CASSLPTTGGVNYGYTF

V: TRBV27
J: TRBJ2-5
size: .
D: .
length: 14
DNA: TGTGCCAGCAGCCGATCGTTTAGCCAAGAGACCCAGTACTTC
CDR3: CASSRSFSQETQYF

V: TRBV19
J: TRBJ2-1
size: many
D: .
length: 15
DNA: TGTGCCAGTAGTAAACTAGACGATGCCTACAATGAGCAGTTCTTC
CDR3: CASSKLDDAYNEQFF

V: TRBV27
J: TRBJ2-7
size: .
D: .
length: 12
DNA: TGTGCCAGCACAAGTCAGAGCGACGAGCAGTACTTC
CDR3: CASTSQSDEQYF

V: TRBV6-5
J: TRBJ2-7
size: .
D: .
length: 14
DNA: TGTGCCAGCAGTTATTGGGGGCGCGGCTACGAGCAGTACTTC
CDR3: CASSYWGRGYEQYF

V: TRBV28
J: TRBJ2-1
size: once
D: TRBD2
length: 15
DNA: TGTGCCAGCAGTTTTGGTCTAGCGGGACTTAATGAGCAGTTCTTC
CDR3: CASSFGLAGLNEQFF

V: TRBV28
J: TRBJ1-4
size: .
D: TRBD1
length: 15
DNA: TGTGCCAGCGGATCCCTCGGGACAGGGGGTGAAAAACTGTTTTTT
CDR3: CASGSLGTGGEKLFF

V: TRBV28
J: TRBJ2-7
size: .
D: TRBD2
length: 20
DNA: TGTGCCAGCAGTCCTCTACCCACGACTAGCGGGAGGGTCCAATCCTACGAGCAGTACTTC
CDR3: CASSPLPTTSGRVQSYEQYF

V: TRBV5-4
J: TRBJ1-6
size: few
D: .
length: 16
DNA: TGTGCCAGCAGCTTGGGATCGACTAGAAGTAATTCACCCCTCCACTTT
CDR3: CASSLGSTRSNSPLHF

V: TRBV27
J: TRBJ2-7
size: .
D: TRBD2
length: 14
DNA: TGTGCCAGCAGTAAGCGGGAGGTCCTCTACGAGCAGTACTTC
CDR3: CASSKREVLYEQYF

V: TRBV24-1
J: TRBJ1-5
size: .
D: .
length: 14
DNA: TGTGCCACCCATCCAGGGGCAGGCAATCAGCCCCAGCATTTT
CDR3: CATHPGAGNQPQHF

V: TRBV12-3/TRBV12-4
J: TRBJ2-3
size: .
D: .
length: 12
DNA: TGTGCCAGCAGCTCCCTAGGAGATACGCAGTATTTT
CDR3: CASSSLGDTQYF

V: TRBV7-3
J: TRBJ2-2
size: .
D: TRBD2
length: 18
DNA: TGTGCCAGCAGCTTATTCGGACTAGCGGGGGCGAACACCGGGGAGCTGTTTTTT
CDR3: CASSLFGLAGANTGELFF

V: TRBV28
J: TRBJ1-2
size: .
D: .
length: 13
DNA: TGTGCCAGCAGTTTATCGTCTAACTATGGCTACACCTTC
CDR3: CASSLSSNYGYTF

V: TRBV28
J: TRBJ2-6
size: .
D: TRBD1
length: 19
DNA: TGTGCCAGCAGTACCCTCGACAGGGGCCGTTCTTCTGGGGCCAACGTCCTGACTTTC
CDR3: CASSTLDRGRSSGANVLTF

V: TRBV3-1/TRBV3-2
J: TRBJ1-1
size: few
D: TRBD1
length: 15
DNA: TGTGCCAGCAGCCAAAGTTCGACAGGGGGCACTGAAGCTTTCTTT
CDR3: CASSQSSTGGTEAFF

V: TRBV6-5
J: TRBJ2-2
size: .
D: .
length: 13
DNA: TGTGCCAGCAGGGACCCGGGGACCGGGGAGCTGTTTTTT
CDR3: CASRDPGTGELFF

V: TRBV20-1
J: TRBJ1-1
size: .
D: .
length: 11
DNA: TGCAGTGCTCTTAACAGGGACGGAGCTTTCTTT
CDR3: CSALNRDGAFF

V: TRBV15
J: TRBJ2-1
size: .
D: TRBD2
length: 15
DNA: TGTGCCACCAGCAGGAGCGGGAGGGCCCGGGATGAGCAGTTCTTC
CDR3: CATSRSGRARDEQFF

V: TRBV27
J: TRBJ1-5
size: .
D: TRBD1
length: 16
DNA: TGTGCCAGCAGCGCCTCAGGACAGGGGCTTCGTCAGCCCCAGCATTTT
CDR3: CASSASGQGLRQPQHF

V: TRBV7-2
J: TRBJ2-3
size: few
D: TRBD1
length: 15
DNA: TGTGCCAGCAGCTTCAGGGGGCGTGACACAGATACGCAGTATTTT
CDR3: CASSFRGRDTDTQYF

V: TRBV15
J: TRBJ1-2
size: .
D: .
length: 15
DNA: TGTGCCACCAGCAGAGAAAGCAGGGCGGTGGATGGCTACACCTTC
CDR3: CATSRESRAVDGYTF

V: TRBV6-5
J: TRBJ2-2
size: once
D: .
length: 15
DNA: TGTGCCAGCAGTTATACCGGGACTGACACCGGGGAGCTGTTTTTT
CDR3: CASSYTGTDTGELFF

V: TRBV28
J: TRBJ2-5
size: .
D: .
length: 17
DNA: TGTGCCAGCAGTTTAGGCCCCCCAGGGATGTACCAAGAGACCCAGTACTTC
CDR3: CASSLGPPGMYQETQYF

V: TRBV30
J: TRBJ1-5
size: .
D: .
length: 13
DNA: TGTGCCTGGAGTGCCCCGGGGGGGGAGCCCCAGCATTTT
CDR3: CAWSAPGGEPQHF

V: TRBV6-5
J: TRBJ1-6
size: .
D: TRBD1
length: 13
DNA: TGTGCCAGCAGACCCGACAGGGACTCACCCCTCCACTTT
CDR3: CASRPDRDSPLHF

V: TRBV6-2/TRBV6-3
J: TRBJ2-1
size: .
D: .
length: 12
DNA: TGTGCCAGCAGTACCCAAGCCCTTGAGCAGTTCTTC
CDR3: CASSTQALEQFF

V: TRBV5-6
J: TRBJ2-3
size: .
D: .
length: 16
DNA: TGTGCCAGCAGCTTGTTAACGGTATCTAGCACAGATACGCAGTATTTT
CDR3: CASSLLTVSSTDTQYF

V: TRBV28
J: TRBJ1-5
size: once
D: TRBD1
length: 13
DNA: TGTGCCACCGTAACAGGGGCAGGTCAGCCCCAGCATTTT
CDR3: CATVTGAGQPQHF

V: TRBV28
J: TRBJ1-5
size: .
D: TRBD1
length: 14
DNA: TGTGCCAGCAGGCGACAGGGATCAGGTCAGCCCCAGCATTTT
CDR3: CASRRQGSGQPQHF

V: TRBV19
J: TRBJ2-1
size: .
D: .
length: 15
DNA: TGTGCCAGTACTATAGGAACAGGAGTCTACAATGAGCAGTTCTTC
CDR3: CASTIGTGVYNEQFF

V: TRBV28
J: TRBJ2-7
size: .
D: .
length: 14
DNA: TGTGCCAGCAGAACCCACGGCCCGGGTTTCGAGCAGTACTTC
CDR3: CASRTHGPGFEQYF

V: TRBV5-4
J: TRBJ2-5
size: .
D: .
length: 13
DNA: TGTGCCAGCAGCGTGGAGGGAGAAGAGACCCAGTACTTC
CDR3: CASSVEGEETQYF

V: TRBV18
J: TRBJ1-4
size: .
D: .
length: 15
DNA: TGTGCCAGCTCACCATCCTCAGAGGCGGGTGAAAAACTGTTTTTT
CDR3: CASSPSSEAGEKLFF

V: TRBV24-1
J: TRBJ2-1
size: .
D: .
length: 15
DNA: TGTGCCACCAGTGACTCGGGCCACAGGGTAAATGAGCAGTTCTTC
CDR3: CATSDSGHRVNEQFF

V: TRBV11-2
J: TRBJ2-5
size: .
D: TRBD2
length: 15
DNA: TGTGCCAGCAGCTCTAGTAGCGGGAACCAAGAGACCCAGTACTTC
CDR3: CASSSSSGNQETQYF

V: TRBV28
J: TRBJ1-1
size: .
D: TRBD1
length: 14
DNA: TGTGCCAGCAGTGTCCGACAGGGGAACACTGAAGCTTTCTTT
CDR3: CASSVRQGNTEAFF

V: TRBV28
J: TRBJ1-4
size: .
D: .
length: 14
DNA: TGTGCCACCCGGAATGGGGGGGAGAATGAAAAACTGTTTTTT
CDR3: CATRNGGENEKLFF

V: TRBV2
J: TRBJ2-5
size: .
D: .
length: 16
DNA: TGTGCCACATCCCCGCGGAGAGGGCTCTACCAAGAGACCCAGTACTTC
CDR3: CATSPRRGLYQETQYF

V: TRBV5-6
J: TRBJ1-2
size: .
D: TRBD1
length: 16
DNA: TGTGCCAGCAGCGCTGACAGGGGGACCACTAACTATGGCTACACCTTC
CDR3: CASSADRGTTNYGYTF

V: TRBV5-1
J: TRBJ2-5
size: .
D: .
length: 14
DNA: TGCGCCAGCAGCGCCCTACCCGGGGGTGAGACCCAGTACTTC
CDR3: CASSALPGGETQYF

V: TRBV7-9
J: TRBJ1-5
size: .
D: .
length: 13
DNA: TGTGCCAGCAGCTTAGATGGTGAGTGGCCCCAGCATTTT
CDR3: CASSLDGEWPQHF

V: TRBV18
J: TRBJ2-1
size: .
D: TRBD1
length: 15
DNA: TGTGCCAGCTCACCGGACAGGGTGAGGTACAATGAGCAGTTCTTC
CDR3: CASSPDRVRYNEQFF

V: TRBV7-8
J: TRBJ1-3
size: .
D: .
length: 15
DNA: TGTGCCAGCAGCTTACAGGGGAACTCTGGAAACACCATATATTTT
CDR3: CASSLQGNSGNTIYF

V: TRBV7-2
J: TRBJ2-3
size: once
D: TRBD2
length: 17
DNA: TGTGCCAGCAGCTTAAGTTGGGGCGGGAGCGGAGGAGATACGCAGTATTTT
CDR3: CASSLSWGGSGGDTQYF

V: TRBV7-2
J: TRBJ2-7
size: once
D: .
length: 15
DNA: TGTGCCAGCAGCTTAGCGCAGAGCTCCCGAGGCGAGCAGTACTTC
CDR3: CASSLAQSSRGEQYF

V: TRBV28
J: TRBJ2-1
size: .
D: TRBD2
length: 16
DNA: TGTGCCAGCAGTTTGCCCGGGGTAGCGGGGAACAATGAGCAGTTCTTC
CDR3: CASSLPGVAGNNEQFF

V: TRBV7-9
J: TRBJ1-4
size: once
D: TRBD1
length: 14
DNA: TGTGCCAGCACGCTCGGGACAGCGAATGAAAAACTGTTTTTT
CDR3: CASTLGTANEKLFF